This TCR beta chain was sequenced during a study of naive and memory T cell subsets. Study-level points and caveats: Potentially, T cell activation and differentiation skew this RNA-based measurement.

The germline V and J ends were trimmed by 0 bases and 7 bases, with 9 bases remaining between them. The CDR3 contains 13 residues. The V gene's germline CDR1 is LGHNT and CDR2 FRNRAP. In the case of this clonotype: Its target is not known.

Whole-blood samples were around 2.3 ml of peripheral blood from healthy adult volunteers. The library had UMIs added by 3' ligation of an oligonucleotide to TCR cDNA. Reverse transcription of blood and skin TCR RNA was primed at alpha and beta constant regions. Amplification of ligated cDNA took four PCR rounds with SP2 and nested alpha and beta constant primers. One entry per CDR3 protein, called by TCRdb with MiXCR from the 5' RACE reads. The sample has about 25,000 distinct CDR3 sequences, roughly 25% seen once. This chain connects TRBV12-5 to TRBJ1-1; D is possibly TRBD1 (5 bases). The origin of this receptor is a female donor in good health. The CDR3 is CASGLVHDSEAFF. CDR3 nucleotides: TGTGCTAGTGGTTTGGTACACGACAGTGAAGCTTTCTTT.